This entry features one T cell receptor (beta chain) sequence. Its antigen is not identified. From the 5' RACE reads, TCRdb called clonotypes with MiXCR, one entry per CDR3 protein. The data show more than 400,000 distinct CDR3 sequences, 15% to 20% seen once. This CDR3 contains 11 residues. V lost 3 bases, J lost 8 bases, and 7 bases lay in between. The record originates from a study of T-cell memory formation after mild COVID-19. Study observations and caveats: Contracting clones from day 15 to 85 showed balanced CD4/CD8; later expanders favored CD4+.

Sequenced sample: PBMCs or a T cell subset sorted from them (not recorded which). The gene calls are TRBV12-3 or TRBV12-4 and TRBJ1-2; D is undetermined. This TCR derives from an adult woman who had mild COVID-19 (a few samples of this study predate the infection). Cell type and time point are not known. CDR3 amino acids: CASSFGPGYTF. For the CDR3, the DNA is TGTGCCAGCAGTTTTGGTCCCGGCTACACCTTC.